A single sample gave rise to the 4 T cell receptor beta chains below, sequenced in a study of blood T cell repertoires in COVID-19. The protocol was immunoSEQ multiplex PCR, while the TCRdb copy is restricted to in-frame clones and leaves out a portion. The table has some 270,000 clones, roughly 91% seen once. The specimen was peripheral blood. The source of these receptors is a man aged 25-40 years with acute or convalescent COVID-19.

J is TRBJ1-3 and V is TRBV30, with D possibly matching TRBD1 (5 bases). V gave up 3 bases and J gave up 0 bases, with 15 bases separating them. Germline V gene sequence: CDR1 GTSNPN, CDR2 SVGIG (reference sequence). The CDR3 is 16 residues long. CDR3 DNA sequence: TGTGCCTGGAGCTCGGGACTTACGAGCTCTGGAAACACCATATATTTT. Protein product: CAWSSGLTSSGNTIYF. Full variable domain (missing parts from reference TRBV30 and TRBJ1-3): SQTIHQWPATLVQPVGSPLSLECTVEGTSNPNLYWYRQAAGRGLQLLFYSVGIGQISSEVPQNLSASRPQDRQFILSSKKLLLSDSGFYLCAWSSGLTSSGNTIYFGEGSWLTVV.

The chain uses TRBV19 and TRBJ1-2; 7 nucleotides match TRBD1. J gave up 7 bases and V 4 bases, and 12 bases lay outside the gene matches. CDR3 length: 15 amino acids. Germline-derived CDR1 and CDR2 are LNHDA and SQIVND (reference sequence). The CDR3, as DNA: TGTGCCAGTAGTAGCCCCACAGGGGAGGAAAGTGGCTACACCTTC. Its protein product is CASSSPTGEESGYTF.

The chain links TRBV4-1 to TRBJ2-3; unclear D gene. Trimming removed 4 bases from V and 4 bases from J, with 6 bases in between. Germline lookup yields CDR1 MGHRA and CDR2 YSYEKL. This CDR3 region has 12 residues. For the CDR3, the DNA is TGCGCCAGCAGCCTCCCGGCAGATACGCAGTATTTT. Protein: CASSLPADTQYF.

Worth noting for this clone: This sample also contains other DNA sequences that code for the same CDR3. The rearrangement links TRBV11-2 to TRBJ2-7; possibly TRBD2 for D (5 bases). Germline CDR1 is SGHAT and CDR2 is FQNNGV. CDR3 length: 12 amino acids. The V end was cut by 5 bases, the J end by 4 bases, with 9 bases between. CDR3 region: CASSLTSYEQYF. The DNA of the CDR3 is TGTGCCAGCAGCCTTACTAGTTACGAGCAGTACTTC.